This passage covers 9 T cell receptor beta chains from one sample sequenced in a study of blood T cells in healthy people across ages (dated by TCRdb to between 2014 and 2016). Libraries were prepared through 5' RACE. For sequencing, an Illumina HiSeq 2500 was employed. A second roughly 6 to 12 cycle PCR used a sample-barcoded 5' primer and a J-beta primer mix. The public reads were quality trimmed at Q25 with fastp and then assembled into clones with MiXCR by TCRdb, keeping productive beta chains. Rows are combined by CDR3 protein, so each entry shows the most common genes and DNA. This sample gives 1.5 million to 2 million distinct CDR3 sequences in total; roughly 27% of them show up just once. Together, the top ten hold 7% to 9% of the sample. The sample taken for sequencing was blood. The receptor set was obtained from a woman under 40 in good health.

This clonotype was seen only once. The gene calls are TRBV5-1 and TRBJ1-1; D is unresolved. The CDR3 consists of 13 residues. With 1 base removed from V and 9 bases from J, the gap between germline ends came to 13 bases. Per germline, CDR1 SGHRS and CDR2 YFSETQ. The CDR3 DNA reads as TGCGCCAGCAGCTTGACCAAGGACGGGAAAGCTTTCTTT. Translation: CASSLTKDGKAFF. Looking up the rest from reference TRBV5-1 and TRBJ1-1 gives the full variable domain: KAGVTQTPRYLIKTRGQQVTLSCSPISGHRSVSWYQQTPGQGLQFLFEYFSETQRNKGNFPGRFSGRQFSNSRSEMNVSTLELGDSALYLCASSLTKDGKAFFGQGTRLTVV.

The chain is built from TRBV7-9 and TRBJ1-4; TRBD1 matches at 7 bases. Per the germline V gene, CDR1 is SEHNR and CDR2 is FQNEAQ (reference sequence). The junction had 4 bases not matched to a gene; V was cut back by 3 bases and J by 3 bases. There are 15 residues in the CDR3. CDR3 loop: CASSLMTGPNEKLFF. The DNA for the CDR3 is TGTGCCAGCAGCTTGATGACAGGGCCTAATGAAAAACTGTTTTTT. Full variable domain (missing parts from reference TRBV7-9 and TRBJ1-4): DTGVSQNPRHKITKRGQNVTFRCDPISEHNRLYWYRQTLGQGPEFLTYFQNEAQLEKSRLLSDRFSAERPKGSFSTLEIQRTEQGDSAMYLCASSLMTGPNEKLFFGSGTQLSVL.

The chain recombines TRBV28 with TRBJ1-2; D possibly corresponds to TRBD1 (6 bases). The CDR3 has 14 amino acids. V lost 7 bases, J lost 8 bases, and 20 bases lay in between. Looked up from germline, CDR1 is MDHEN and CDR2 is SYDVKM. The CDR3, as DNA: TGTGCCAGCACCAACCCGGGGGGCGCGGGAGGCTACACCTTC. Translated, it gives CASTNPGGAGGYTF.

This clonotype was found a few times. The chain employs TRBV29-1 and TRBJ2-3; 11 nucleotides agree with TRBD2. Germline V gene sequence: CDR1 SQVTM, CDR2 ANQGSEA. V dropped 6 bases and J dropped 5; count of bases not matched to a gene: 10. The CDR3 length is 15 residues. The CDR3 loop reads CSVGHSGRAGDTQYF. Here the CDR3 DNA reads TGCAGCGTGGGGCATAGCGGGAGGGCCGGAGATACGCAGTATTTT.

This clonotype turned up a few times. The V gene is TRBV9, the J gene TRBJ2-3; TRBD2 agrees at 10 bases. The germline V gene has CDR1 SGDLS and CDR2 YYNGEE. The CDR3 is made up of 14 amino acids. V was clipped by 0 bases and J by 5 bases; unmatched bases: 0. CDR3 nucleotides: TGTGCCAGCAGCGTAGGACTAGCGGGAGATACGCAGTATTTT. It is translated as CASSVGLAGDTQYF.

About this clonotype itself: One base away lies a much larger clone, so this may be a sequencing read error. The V gene is TRBV29-1, the J gene TRBJ2-1; D is perhaps TRBD1 (5 bases). The germline V gene has CDR1 SQVTM and CDR2 ANQGSEA. CDR3 length: 13 residues. Trimming stripped 4 bases from V and 10 bases from J, with 17 bases between. CDR3 bases: TGCAGCGTTGGGGGCAGGTCTGCCTACGAGCAGTTCTTC. Translation: CSVGGRSAYEQFF.

Only a few counts were recorded for this clonotype. The chain has TRBV7-2 and TRBJ2-1; 7 bases match TRBD2. Germline CDR1 SGHTA, CDR2 FQGNSA. The CDR3 covers 14 residues. V was clipped by 3 bases and J by 9 bases; unmatched bases: 8. In nucleotides, the CDR3 is TGTGCCAGCAGCTTCCGCTGGGGGGAGGGTGAGCAGTTCTTC. This translates into CASSFRWGEGEQFF.

This clonotype was observed a handful of times. The chain uses TRBV28 and TRBJ2-7; D remains unclear. CDR1 is MDHEN and CDR2 is SYDVKM in the germline V gene. The CDR3 length is 16 residues. Trimming stripped 3 bases from V and 4 bases from J, with 19 bases between. Written as DNA, the CDR3 is TGTGCCAGCAGTTTCAGCACTCTAAGAAGCAGGTACGAGCAGTACTTC. Translating gives CASSFSTLRSRYEQYF.

In its sample, this clonotype was seen a few times. V and J are TRBV5-6 and TRBJ2-1; D is perhaps TRBD2 (5 bases). CDR1 and CDR2 from the germline V gene are SGHDT and YYEEEE. The CDR3 consists of 13 residues. V was clipped by 2 bases and J by 7 bases, with 10 bases between them. CDR3 coding DNA: TGTGCCAGCAGCTTCGCTAGCCGGAATGAGCAGTTCTTC. Its protein is CASSFASRNEQFF.